What follows are 18 T cell receptor beta chains derived from one specimen sequenced in a study of T-cell reconstitution after alpha-beta-depleted transplantation in children. The TCRbeta library incorporated unique molecular identifiers. TCRdb passed the PCR reads through MiXCR, listing each CDR3 protein once. The sample carries 600,000 or so distinct CDR3 sequences, about 23% recorded once. Sequenced here: PBMCs, mostly from graft donor cells, sampled 360 days after TCRalphabeta/CD19-depleted stem cell transplant. These receptors came from a boy under two years old who had a stem cell transplant for acute myeloid leukemia, so the T cells may come from the graft donor.

The table lists this clonotype with a few counts. CDR3 protein: CSASPFGNSNQPQHF. Written as DNA, the CDR3 is TGCAGTGCTAGTCCCTTCGGGAATAGCAATCAGCCCCAGCATTTT. This chain links TRBV20-1 with TRBJ1-5; D is uncertain. In germline, CDR1 is DFQATT, CDR2 SNEGSKA (reference sequence). The CDR3 covers 15 residues. Trimming removed 3 bases at V and 0 bases at J, with 12 bases between.

This clonotype was seen a handful of times. The J gene is TRBJ2-7, the V gene TRBV24-1; 9 nucleotides align to TRBD1. The CDR3 loop spans 18 amino acids. With V trimmed by 0 bases and J by 5 bases, 13 bases remained unmatched. Per the germline V gene, CDR1 is KGHDR and CDR2 is SFDVKD. The CDR3 reads CATSDLVGQGSPLDEQYV. The CDR3 nucleotides are TGTGCCACCAGTGATTTGGTGGGACAGGGATCCCCCCTTGACGAGCAGTACGTC.

The V and J genes are TRBV2 and TRBJ2-1, with D possibly matching TRBD2 (5 bases). Trimming shortened V by 5 bases and J by 5 bases, and 22 bases separated the two germline ends. The CDR3 sequence is 17 residues long. Germline-derived CDR1 and CDR2 are SNHLY and FYNNEI. The CDR3 DNA follows: TGTGCCAGCAGTTTCGAAGGAGGCTATATGTCGAACAATGAGCAGTTCTTC. Translated: CASSFEGGYMSNNEQFF. Full variable domain (rest looked up from reference TRBV2 and TRBJ2-1): EPEVTQTPSHQVTQMGQEVILRCVPISNHLYFYWYRQILGQKVEFLVSFYNNEISEKSEIFDDQFSVERPDGSNFTLKIRSTKLEDSAMYFCASSFEGGYMSNNEQFFGPGTRLTVL.

This chain connects TRBV20-1 to TRBJ1-2, with TRBD1 identical over 7 bases. With 2 bases clipped from V and 1 base from J, the junction kept 10 bases outside the gene matches. The germline V gene encodes CDR1 DFQATT and CDR2 SNEGSKA (reference sequence). CDR3 length equals 16 residues. CDR3 sequence reads: CSARSGWDSLNYGYTF. The CDR3 DNA reads as TGCAGTGCTAGAAGCGGTTGGGACAGCCTTAACTATGGCTACACCTTC.

This clonotype was counted at least ten times. J is TRBJ2-3 and V is TRBV12-3 or TRBV12-4; TRBD2 aligns across 10 bases. The CDR3 has 15 residues. The trim removed 7 bases at V and 2 bases at J, leaving 6 bases unmatched. As DNA, the CDR3 is TGTGCCAGCACCTCACTAGCGGGGTACACAGATACGCAGTATTTT. This translates into CASTSLAGYTDTQYF.

This clonotype showed up just a few times. This chain connects TRBV11-2 to TRBJ2-1; 12 bases align to TRBD2. V lost 0 bases, J lost 6 bases, and 9 bases stayed unmatched. CDR3 length: 18 residues. CDR1 and CDR2 from the germline V gene are SGHAT and FQNNGV. The chain's CDR3 is CASSLDRASGGAVNEQFF. CDR3 in DNA: TGTGCCAGCAGCTTAGATAGGGCTAGCGGGGGGGCCGTCAATGAGCAGTTCTTC.

The chain carries TRBV2 and TRBJ2-4, with 7 bases identical to TRBD1. Trimming took 4 bases from V and 0 from J; bases not matched to a gene: 12. In germline, CDR1 is SNHLY, CDR2 FYNNEI. The CDR3 is 18 residues long. The CDR3 spells CASSARGHGALAKNIQYF. DNA for the CDR3: TGTGCCAGCAGTGCTAGGGGGCACGGGGCACTAGCCAAAAACATTCAGTACTTC.

The chain is built from TRBV12-3 or TRBV12-4 and TRBJ1-5; tentative D call: TRBD1 (5 bases). The CDR3 contains 13 residues. Trimming removed 8 bases from V and 3 bases from J, with 11 bases in between. The chain's CDR3 is CASGDSFNQPQHF. In nucleotides, the CDR3 is TGTGCCAGCGGTGACAGCTTCAATCAGCCCCAGCATTTT.

The chain couples TRBV20-1 to TRBJ1-3; D gene ambiguous. The CDR3 runs to 11 residues. Germline V gene sequence: CDR1 DFQATT, CDR2 SNEGSKA (reference sequence). V was cut by 6 bases and J by 4 bases, with 7 bases left in between. The CDR3 sequence: CSASHGNTIYF. For the CDR3, the DNA is TGCAGTGCCTCCCACGGAAACACCATATATTTT.

In this sample, this clonotype turned up a few times. CDR3 nucleotides: TGCAGTGCTAGCCAATCGACAGGTGGGGGCTACGAGCAGTACTTC. It codes for CSASQSTGGGYEQYF. V gene TRBV20-1 combines with J gene TRBJ2-7; D is perhaps TRBD1 (6 bases). Germline V gene sequence: CDR1 DFQATT, CDR2 SNEGSKA (reference sequence). The ends were cut back, 3 bases at V and 3 bases at J, with 18 bases in the middle. This CDR3 region has 15 residues.

This clonotype was counted ten times or more. The CDR3 DNA reads TGTGCCAGCAGCTTTGGGGGGGCCTACACCGGGGAGCTGTTTTTT. Protein: CASSFGGAYTGELFF. This chain connects TRBV7-2 to TRBJ2-2; tentative D call: TRBD2 (7 bases). Germline assignment: CDR1 SGHTA and CDR2 FQGNSA. The CDR3 has 15 residues. The V and J ends lost 3 bases and 3 bases respectively, with 11 bases between them.

The chain couples TRBV27 to TRBJ2-5; D perhaps matches TRBD2 (5 bases). CDR1 and CDR2 (germline): MNHEY, SMNVEV (reference sequence). V lost 3 bases to trimming and J lost 6 bases, with 14 bases between them. The CDR3 length is 14 residues. The CDR3: CASSLRAFLKTQYF. The CDR3 bases are TGTGCCAGCAGTTTGAGGGCTTTTCTCAAGACCCAGTACTTC.

The gene calls are TRBV21-1 and TRBJ1-1; the table's D call TRBD1 went unverified against the DNA. TRBV21-1 is labeled a pseudogene. The CDR3 covers 15 residues. Here the CDR3 reads CASSKSSRAGTEAFF. The CDR3 bases are TGTGCCAGCAGCAAATCGAGCAGGGCGGGCACTGAAGCTTTCTTT.

This clonotype was seen only once. This sequence joins TRBV24-1 and TRBJ2-3; D gene unclear. V was clipped by 3 bases and J by 2 bases, with 8 bases between them. CDR1 and CDR2 (germline): KGHDR, SFDVKD. This CDR3 is 14 amino acids long. CDR3: CATSDRWTTDTQYF. In DNA form, the CDR3 reads TGTGCCACCAGTGATAGATGGACCACAGATACGCAGTATTTT.

This clonotype was seen many times. This chain connects TRBV4-3 to TRBJ1-3, with D maybe TRBD1 (6 bases). Trimming removed 2 bases from V and 2 bases from J, with 13 bases in between. CDR3 length: 16 residues. CDR1 and CDR2 (germline): LGHNA, YSLEER. CDR3 DNA: TGCGCCAGCAGCCAATTTTCCACAGGGCCTGGAAACACCATATATTTT. Protein sequence: CASSQFSTGPGNTIYF.

V usage is TRBV15 and J usage is TRBJ2-1, with a weak D call TRBD2 (6 bases). CDR3 size: 19 residues. Germline assignment: CDR1 LNHNV and CDR2 YYDKDF (reference sequence). Trimming pared 0 bases from V and 6 bases from J, leaving 24 bases between. The CDR3 protein is CATSRDNDIGGRVGNEQFF. CDR3 DNA: TGTGCCACCAGCAGAGATAACGACATCGGAGGGCGGGTGGGCAATGAGCAGTTCTTC.

This clonotype occurred a few times. V and J are TRBV2 and TRBJ2-1, with 14 bases aligning to TRBD2. Germline lookup yields CDR1 SNHLY and CDR2 FYNNEI. This CDR3 contains 18 residues. V lost 5 bases, J lost 6 bases, and 12 bases stayed unmatched. The chain's CDR3 is CASSTPPTGTSGGNEQFF. CDR3 nucleotides: TGTGCCAGCAGTACTCCCCCTACCGGGACTAGCGGGGGCAATGAGCAGTTCTTC. Full variable domain (rest looked up from reference TRBV2 and TRBJ2-1): EPEVTQTPSHQVTQMGQEVILRCVPISNHLYFYWYRQILGQKVEFLVSFYNNEISEKSEIFDDQFSVERPDGSNFTLKIRSTKLEDSAMYFCASSTPPTGTSGGNEQFFGPGTRLTVL.

This clonotype was detected many times. V is TRBV10-3 and J is TRBJ2-4, with D unresolved. Trimming cost V 10 bases and J 8 bases, with 18 bases left between them. The CDR3 consists of 13 residues. Germline V lookup: CDR1 ENHRY, CDR2 SYGVKD. The DNA for the CDR3 is TGTGCCACCCAGCAAGGTAGTGGGGACATTCAGTACTTC. It is translated as CATQQGSGDIQYF.